The 10 T cell receptor beta chains below were found in one sample sequenced in a study of blood T cells in healthy people across ages. Through a sample-barcoded 5' primer and a J-beta primer mix, a second PCR was run for about 6 to 11 cycles. TCRdb reprocessed the 5' RACE reads via MiXCR and lists one record per CDR3 protein. The repertoire consists of around 1.7 million distinct CDR3 sequences, with approximately 30% occurring once and the leading ten covering 7.7%. The sequenced material came from blood. The receptors derive from a woman aged 25 to 39 in good health.

This clonotype showed up many times. V gene TRBV6-2 or TRBV6-3 combines with J gene TRBJ2-7; TRBD1 matches at 9 bases. Germline V gene sequence: CDR1 MNHEY, CDR2 SVGEGT. The CDR3 has 18 residues. Germline trimming cut 5 bases from V and 3 bases from J; bases unmatched to any gene: 17. CDR3 coding DNA: TGTGCCAGCAGTCACCTAGTGACCTTCCGGGACAGGGACTACGAGCAGTACTTC. Translation gives CASSHLVTFRDRDYEQYF.

In this sample, this clonotype turned up many times. This sequence joins TRBV7-2 and TRBJ1-2, with D hard to call. This CDR3 region has 14 residues. Germline assignment: CDR1 SGHTA and CDR2 FQGNSA. With 1 base removed from V and 0 bases from J, the gap between germline ends came to 6 bases. The DNA of the CDR3 is TGTGCCAGCAGCTTAGACAGAACTAACTATGGCTACACCTTC. Its protein product is CASSLDRTNYGYTF.

This clonotype appeared a few times. This sequence joins TRBV20-1 and TRBJ2-5; possible D gene TRBD1, 5 bases. Trimming took 3 bases from V and 4 from J, leaving 12 bases between them. CDR1 and CDR2 from the germline V gene are DFQATT and SNEGSKA (reference sequence). The length of the CDR3 is 13 residues. The CDR3 DNA follows: TGCAGTGCTAGCGGCAGGGAAGGAGAGACCCAGTACTTC. Translated: CSASGREGETQYF.

In this sample, this clonotype turned up a few times. The chain uses TRBV10-2 and TRBJ2-5; 8 bases agree with TRBD2. With the DNA end fitting TRBJ2-7 better, the J assignment may be wrong. This CDR3 is built from 14 residues. Per the germline V gene, CDR1 is WSHSY and CDR2 is SAAADI. The CDR3 loop is CASRRGAAPIEQYF. Written as DNA, the CDR3 is TGCGCCAGCCGGCGGGGGGCGGCCCCAATCGAGCAGTACTTC.

At least ten counts were recorded for this clonotype. The V and J genes are TRBV5-1 and TRBJ1-5; possible D gene TRBD1, 5 bases. Germline V gene data show CDR1 as SGHRS and CDR2 as YFSETQ. The CDR3 sequence is 15 residues long. Trimming removed 1 base from V and 7 bases from J, with 15 bases in between. This chain's CDR3 is CASSLTGAVLQPQHF. The DNA for the CDR3 is TGCGCCAGCAGCTTGACCGGGGCCGTTTTGCAGCCCCAGCATTTT.

This clonotype was seen repeatedly, ten times or more. This chain joins TRBV25-1 and TRBJ2-3; a possible D gene is TRBD2 (6 bases). V gave up 5 bases and J gave up 0 bases, with 12 bases separating them. The CDR3 length is 15 residues. Germline V gives CDR1 MGHDK, CDR2 SYGVNS. CDR3 amino acids: CASSSTSRSTDTQYF. CDR3 DNA sequence: TGTGCCAGCAGTTCTACTAGCCGCAGCACAGATACGCAGTATTTT.

Concerning this clonotype: It may be a read error: a sequence one base away is much more abundant. The chain joins TRBV5-1 to TRBJ2-7; TRBD2 aligns across 7 bases. With V trimmed by 3 bases and J by 7 bases, 10 bases remained unmatched. CDR1 and CDR2 from the germline V gene are SGHRS and YFSETQ. The CDR3 sequence is 14 residues long. For the CDR3, the DNA is TGCGCCAGCAGCTACGGGACTACCTACAATGAGCAGTACTTC. Translation gives CASSYGTTYNEQYF.

V usage is TRBV7-9 and J usage is TRBJ1-2, with a possible D match to TRBD1 (6 bases). V shed 3 bases and J shed 4 bases, with 12 bases lying between them. Germline V gene lookup returns CDR1 SEHNR and CDR2 FQNEAQ (reference sequence). The CDR3 length is 14 residues. Here the CDR3 reads CASSFTQGPYGYTF. CDR3 in DNA: TGTGCCAGCAGCTTCACACAGGGTCCCTATGGCTACACCTTC.

This clonotype appeared a few times. The V gene is TRBV9, the J gene TRBJ2-3; 7 nucleotides agree with TRBD2. The V gene's germline CDR1 is SGDLS and CDR2 YYNGEE. With 3 bases clipped from V and 6 bases from J, the junction kept 10 bases outside the gene matches. This CDR3 is 15 amino acids long. CDR3 region: CASSAKGVAGDTQYF. Written as DNA, the CDR3 is TGTGCCAGCAGCGCCAAGGGCGTAGCGGGTGATACGCAGTATTTT.

This clonotype was detected only a few times. The J gene is TRBJ1-6, the V gene TRBV5-1; 8 positions agree with TRBD1. With 4 bases clipped from V and 7 bases from J, the junction kept 10 bases outside the gene matches. Germline V gene data show CDR1 as SGHRS and CDR2 as YFSETQ. The CDR3 runs to 16 residues. The CDR3 region is CASSPPRTGRNSPLHF. The CDR3 nucleotides are TGCGCCAGCAGCCCACCCCGGACAGGGAGGAATTCACCCCTCCACTTT.